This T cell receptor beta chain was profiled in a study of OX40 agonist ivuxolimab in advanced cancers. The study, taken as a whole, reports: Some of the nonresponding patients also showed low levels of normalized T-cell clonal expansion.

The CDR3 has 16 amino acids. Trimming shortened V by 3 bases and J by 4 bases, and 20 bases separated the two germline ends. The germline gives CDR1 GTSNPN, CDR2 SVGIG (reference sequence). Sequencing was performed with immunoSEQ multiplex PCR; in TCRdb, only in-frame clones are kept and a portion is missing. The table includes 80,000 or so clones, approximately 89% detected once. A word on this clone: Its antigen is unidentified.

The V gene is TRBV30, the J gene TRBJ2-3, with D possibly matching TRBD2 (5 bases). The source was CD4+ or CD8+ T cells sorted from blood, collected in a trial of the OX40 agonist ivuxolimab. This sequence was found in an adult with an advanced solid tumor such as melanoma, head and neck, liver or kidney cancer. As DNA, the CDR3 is TGTGCCTGGAGGGTTGCGAGGGCCCAGTTCGCAGATACGCAGTATTTT. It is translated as CAWRVARAQFADTQYF. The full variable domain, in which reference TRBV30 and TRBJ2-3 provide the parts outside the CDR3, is SQTIHQWPATLVQPVGSPLSLECTVEGTSNPNLYWYRQAAGRGLQLLFYSVGIGQISSEVPQNLSASRPQDRQFILSSKKLLLSDSGFYLCAWRVARAQFADTQYFGPGTRLTVL.